This TCR beta chain was captured by sequencing in a study of blood T cell repertoires in COVID-19. Per the study methods: Nucleated cell counts were estimated from reference gene primer amplification. Produced via immunoSEQ multiplex PCR; TCRdb's table is partial and in-frame only. The V and J calls and the clone size are those of that table, but D and trimming were determined from the DNA. The repertoire holds around 250,000 clones, with approximately 78% as singletons. The CDR3 is made up of 16 amino acids. Germline V gives CDR1 MGHDK, CDR2 SYGVNS. With 2 bases clipped from V and 4 bases from J, the junction kept 6 bases outside the gene matches. Researchers sorted participants into cohorts using their self-reported clinical history.

The sequence was collected from a man aged 40-49 years who had been exposed to COVID-19. This chain links TRBV25-1 with TRBJ2-3; 10 bases are shared with TRBD2. Sequencing was done on a sample of PBMCs or T cells enriched from blood (not recorded which). In DNA, the CDR3 is TGTGCCAGCAGTGAAGACCTAGCGGGAGTGCCAGATACGCAGTATTTT. Encoded protein: CASSEDLAGVPDTQYF.